The 26 T cell receptor beta chains below all came from one sample that was sequenced in a study of blood T cell repertoires in COVID-19. Assay: immunoSEQ multiplex PCR; the TCRdb copy retains only in-frame clones and omits some. The profile shows nearly 200,000 clones, over 75% of them singletons. Specimen: peripheral blood. Receptors originate from a woman between 40 and 55 years old who had recovered from COVID-19.

This sequence joins TRBV30 and TRBJ2-7; 9 nucleotides align to TRBD1. The CDR3 is made up of 18 amino acids. V lost 4 bases to trimming and J lost 0 bases; unmatched junction nucleotides: 16. Looked up from germline, CDR1 is GTSNPN and CDR2 is SVGIG (reference sequence). The CDR3 DNA reads TGTGCCTGGACGCCGGGACAGGGAACCGACTCCGGCTCCTACGAGCAGTACTTC. Translated: CAWTPGQGTDSGSYEQYF. The variable domain in full, completed from reference TRBV30 and TRBJ2-7, reads SQTIHQWPATLVQPVGSPLSLECTVEGTSNPNLYWYRQAAGRGLQLLFYSVGIGQISSEVPQNLSASRPQDRQFILSSKKLLLSDSGFYLCAWTPGQGTDSGSYEQYFGPGTRLTVT.

The chain is built from TRBV2 and TRBJ2-7; 7 bases are shared with TRBD1. The CDR3 is 15 residues long. Germline CDR1 is SNHLY and CDR2 is FYNNEI. V lost 4 bases and J lost 1; bases outside the gene matches: 7. For the CDR3, the DNA is TGTGCCAGCAGTGCCGACAGGGTGACTTCCTACGAGCAGTACTTC. Its protein is CASSADRVTSYEQYF. The whole variable domain, filled in from reference TRBV2 and TRBJ2-7, reads EPEVTQTPSHQVTQMGQEVILRCVPISNHLYFYWYRQILGQKVEFLVSFYNNEISEKSEIFDDQFSVERPDGSNFTLKIRSTKLEDSAMYFCASSADRVTSYEQYFGPGTRLTVT.

V and J are TRBV7-3 and TRBJ2-7; 7 bases are a match to TRBD2. The V and J ends lost 5 bases and 3 bases, in that order; junction bases with no gene match: 13. This CDR3 region has 16 residues. CDR1 SGHTA and CDR2 FQGTGA come from the germline V gene. The CDR3 loop is CASSPSGAGVSYEQYF. In nucleotides, the CDR3 is TGTGCCAGCAGCCCCTCCGGGGCGGGAGTTAGCTACGAGCAGTACTTC.

The CDR3 is CASSQDPGGTEKLFF. DNA for the CDR3: TGTGCCAGCAGCCAAGATCCCGGGGGTACGGAAAAACTGTTTTTT. The V and J genes are TRBV4-2 and TRBJ1-4; maybe TRBD1 (5 bases). CDR1 and CDR2 from the germline V gene are LGHNA and YNFKEQ. The V end lost 0 bases, the J end lost 8 bases, and 13 bases lay between the germline ends. CDR3 length: 15 amino acids.

The genes are TRBV5-4 and TRBJ2-1; D possibly corresponds to TRBD2 (5 bases). The germline CDR1 and CDR2 sequences are SGHNT and YYREEE (reference sequence). V lost 0 bases, J lost 3 bases, and 19 bases lay in between. CDR3 length equals 18 residues. The CDR3 DNA sequence: TGTGCCAGCAGCTTGGTAAGAGGGAGCCAGAGTGTCTACAATGAGCAGTTCTTC. As protein: CASSLVRGSQSVYNEQFF.

The chain joins TRBV5-4 to TRBJ2-7; 7 bases match TRBD1. Germline loops: CDR1 SGHNT, CDR2 YYREEE (reference sequence). This CDR3 has 16 residues. V shed 0 bases and J 0 bases; nucleotides not matched to a gene: 6. The CDR3 here is CASSLGQGDSSYEQYF. The CDR3, as DNA: TGTGCCAGCAGCTTGGGCCAGGGGGATTCCTCCTACGAGCAGTACTTC.

The genes are TRBV7-2 and TRBJ2-7; 12 bases agree with TRBD2. The CDR3 is 17 residues long. The V gene's germline CDR1 is SGHTA and CDR2 FQGNSA. J gave up 2 bases and V 5 bases, and 10 bases lay outside the gene matches. The CDR3 reads CASSEPSGGVKPYEQYF. The CDR3 region has the DNA TGTGCCAGCAGCGAACCTAGCGGGGGGGTTAAACCCTACGAGCAGTACTTC.

This chain joins TRBV24-1 and TRBJ2-1; TRBD2 might be the D (5 bases). Trimming shortened V by 4 bases and J by 12 bases, and 18 bases separated the two germline ends. Germline CDR1 is KGHDR and CDR2 is SFDVKD. CDR3 size: 14 residues. CDR3 in amino acids: CATSDPLALARQFF. The CDR3 region has the DNA TGTGCCACCAGTGACCCCCTGGCCTTAGCGCGGCAGTTCTTC.

The J gene is TRBJ2-7, the V gene TRBV28; D possibly corresponds to TRBD2 (5 bases). The CDR3 is made up of 14 amino acids. Germline CDR1 is MDHEN and CDR2 is SYDVKM. The V gene lost 3 bases and the J gene lost 3 bases, with 12 bases spanning the gap. The CDR3 coding sequence is TGTGCCAGCAGTTTTTACGGGAACCACTACGAGCAGTACTTC. Translating gives CASSFYGNHYEQYF.

This chain uses TRBV11-2 with TRBJ2-3; TRBD1 is a possible D gene (5 bases). Germline loops: CDR1 SGHAT, CDR2 FQNNGV. The V end lost 3 bases, the J end lost 3 bases, and 7 bases lay between the germline ends. The CDR3 length is 13 residues. This CDR3 is CASSFPGTDTQYF. CDR3 bases: TGTGCCAGCAGCTTCCCAGGGACAGATACGCAGTATTTT.

V is TRBV21-1 and J is TRBJ2-7; the table's TRBD1 call for D was not verified on the DNA. TRBV21-1 is reported as a pseudogene. The CDR3 is made up of 16 amino acids. The CDR3 loop reads CASSVSQGDPQYEQYF. As DNA, the CDR3 is TGTGCCAGCAGCGTAAGTCAGGGGGACCCGCAGTACGAGCAGTACTTC.

This chain connects TRBV9 to TRBJ2-2; TRBD2 aligns across 7 bases. There are 16 residues in the CDR3. J gave up 6 bases and V 3 bases, and 11 bases lay outside the gene matches. Germline V gene data show CDR1 as SGDLS and CDR2 as YYNGEE. The CDR3 DNA follows: TGTGCCAGCAGCGCCAGCCTAGCGGTGGACGCCGGGGAGCTGTTTTTT. Its protein is CASSASLAVDAGELFF.

J is TRBJ1-6 and V is TRBV9; D unclear. Germline values: CDR1 SGDLS, CDR2 YYNGEE. Trimming shortened V by 0 bases and J by 7 bases, and 8 bases separated the two germline ends. This CDR3 has 14 amino acids. Written as DNA, the CDR3 is TGTGCCAGCAGCGTAGAGTCAGAAAATTCACCCCTCCACTTT. This gives the protein CASSVESENSPLHF.

J is TRBJ2-7 and V is TRBV19; the D gene is possibly TRBD1 (6 bases). V shed 6 bases and J shed 4 bases, with 13 bases lying between them. The CDR3 has 13 residues. The V gene's germline CDR1 is LNHDA and CDR2 SQIVND (reference sequence). The CDR3 DNA follows: TGTGCCAGTAGAGCGGCAGGGGCGTACGAGCAGTACTTC. This sequence encodes CASRAAGAYEQYF.

This clone was detected only once. This chain joins TRBV20-1 and TRBJ1-2; D is ambiguous. Trimming took off 5 bases at V and 2 bases at J, with 6 bases between the two ends. CDR3 size: 11 residues. Germline V gene sequence: CDR1 DFQATT, CDR2 SNEGSKA (reference sequence). For the CDR3, the DNA is TGCAGTGCTTTCCGGAACTATGGCTACACCTTC. This sequence encodes CSAFRNYGYTF.

This rearrangement joins TRBV19 to TRBJ1-3; D gene unclear. There are 13 residues in the CDR3. Looked up from germline, CDR1 is LNHDA and CDR2 is SQIVND (reference sequence). With 6 bases removed from V and 0 bases from J, the gap between germline ends came to 6 bases. The CDR3 reads CASSAYSGNTIYF. The CDR3 DNA reads TGTGCCAGTAGCGCCTACTCTGGAAACACCATATATTTT.

The chain joins TRBV19 to TRBJ2-1; 15 positions match TRBD2. The germline V gene has CDR1 LNHDA and CDR2 SQIVND (reference sequence). The CDR3 covers 15 residues. V gave up 7 bases and J gave up 4 bases; unmatched junction bases: 2. This CDR3 is CASTGTSGRYNEQFF. In DNA, the CDR3 is TGTGCCAGTACCGGGACTAGCGGGAGGTACAATGAGCAGTTCTTC.

The CDR3: CASSGRTGLSNYGYTF. The CDR3 coding sequence is TGTGCCAGCAGTGGCCGGACAGGCCTATCTAACTATGGCTACACCTTC. The chain uses TRBV6-1 and TRBJ1-2; 7 nucleotides align to TRBD1. This CDR3 region has 16 residues. Germline lookup yields CDR1 MNHNS and CDR2 SASEGT. V trimming: 4 bases; J trimming: 0 bases; junction bases outside the gene matches: 8.

The V call is TRBV19, the J call TRBJ2-7; 11 bases map to TRBD1. This CDR3 contains 15 residues. V dropped 5 bases and J dropped 6; count of bases not matched to a gene: 9. Germline assignment: CDR1 LNHDA and CDR2 SQIVND (reference sequence). The CDR3 here is CASSRVGTGGSEQYF. CDR3 DNA: TGTGCCAGTAGTCGCGTCGGGACAGGGGGGAGCGAGCAGTACTTC.

The chain joins TRBV29-1 to TRBJ1-2, with D perhaps matching TRBD1 (6 bases). CDR1 is SQVTM and CDR2 is ANQGSEA in the germline V gene. Trimming stripped 3 bases from V and 6 bases from J, with 14 bases between. CDR3 length: 13 residues. The CDR3 DNA follows: TGCAGCGTTGAGAAGGTGGGGGCGGATGGCTACACCTTC. Protein product: CSVEKVGADGYTF.

This clone was seen only a few times. Other DNA sequences in this sample translate to the same CDR3. The chain recombines TRBV6-6 with TRBJ1-1, with D unclear. The CDR3 extends over 13 amino acids. Trimming removed 2 bases from V and 0 bases from J, with 4 bases in between. CDR1 is MNHNY, CDR2 SVGAGI, per germline (reference sequence). CDR3 region: CASSYSMNTEAFF. CDR3 nucleotide sequence: TGTGCCAGCAGTTACAGCATGAACACTGAAGCTTTCTTT.

This chain uses TRBV9 with TRBJ1-2; D unclear. CDR1 and CDR2 (germline): SGDLS, YYNGEE. Trimming stripped 3 bases from V and 4 bases from J, with 10 bases between. The CDR3 extends over 13 amino acids. The CDR3 DNA reads as TGTGCCAGCAGCGCTGGTAGCGGCTATGGCTACACCTTC. Translating it yields CASSAGSGYGYTF. The complete variable domain, with remaining parts taken from reference TRBV9 and TRBJ1-2, reads DSGVTQTPKHLITATGQRVTLRCSPRSGDLSVYWYQQSLDQGLQFLIQYYNGEERAKGNILERFSAQQFPDLHSELNLSSLELGDSALYFCASSAGSGYGYTFGSGTRLTVV.

The sample holds one count of this clone. V gene TRBV27 combines with J gene TRBJ2-1, with D possibly matching TRBD2 (5 bases). The V end lost 4 bases, the J end lost 5 bases, and 9 bases lay between the germline ends. From germline, CDR1 is MNHEY and CDR2 SMNVEV (reference sequence). The CDR3 is made up of 13 amino acids. CDR3 nucleotides: TGTGCCAGCAGTTCCGACTACAACAATGAGCAGTTCTTC. Its protein is CASSSDYNNEQFF.

J is TRBJ1-1 and V is TRBV7-9, with D unclear. V was pared by 7 bases and J by 4 bases, with 19 bases between. The CDR3 contains 15 residues. Germline V gene lookup returns CDR1 SEHNR and CDR2 FQNEAQ (reference sequence). CDR3 amino acids: CASNKVGERPTEAFF. CDR3 nucleotide sequence: TGTGCCAGCAACAAGGTCGGGGAGCGCCCCACTGAAGCTTTCTTT.

The chain links TRBV5-5 to TRBJ2-7; possible D gene TRBD1, 7 bases. The V and J ends lost 1 base and 5 bases respectively, with 16 bases between them. The CDR3 length is 15 residues. Germline V CDR1 and CDR2: SGHKS, YYEKEE (reference sequence). The CDR3 spells CASSLPSQGGDEQYF. CDR3 in DNA: TGTGCCAGCAGCTTGCCGTCTCAGGGGGGAGACGAGCAGTACTTC.

The rearrangement joins TRBV4-1 to TRBJ2-2, with D possibly matching TRBD2 (5 bases). This CDR3 contains 16 residues. Germline V lookup: CDR1 MGHRA, CDR2 YSYEKL. Trimming pared 3 bases from V and 0 bases from J, leaving 11 bases between. The CDR3 DNA is TGCGCCAGCAGCCAGGAAGGGAGTCCGAACACCGGGGAGCTGTTTTTT. Encoded protein: CASSQEGSPNTGELFF.